This T cell receptor (beta chain) was captured by sequencing in a study of early T cells in non-severe SARS-CoV-2 infection. For the study at large: Whole-blood bulk RNA, unsorted, was sequenced, and chains were unpaired.

Individually, cDNA molecules had unique molecular identifiers attached to them. MiXCR, applied by TCRdb to the 5' RACE reads, yields one record per CDR3 protein. The sample lists around 40,000 distinct CDR3 sequences; approximately 10% were seen once. The length of the CDR3 is 15 residues. Germline V gene data show CDR1 as SGHTA and CDR2 as FQGTGA. V lost 1 base and J 5 bases, leaving 14 bases between the germline ends. In the case of this clonotype: Its antigen is undetermined.

Whole-study findings and limits: Comparison of clonotypes with VDJdb favored anti-spike CD8 responses while missing private and CD4 specificities.

The TCR comes from an adult who was a healthcare worker with PCR-confirmed SARS-CoV-2 infection or an uninfected control (not recorded which). Specimen: whole blood. The chain has TRBV7-3 and TRBJ1-1; perhaps TRBD1 as D (6 bases). The CDR3 nucleotides read TGTGCCAGCAGCTTAATTGGGGGGCTACGAACTGAAGCTTTCTTT. Amino acids: CASSLIGGLRTEAFF.